Listed below are T cell receptor beta chains from one sample, sequenced in a study of T cell repertoires in cytomegalovirus infection. One entry per CDR3 protein, called by TCRdb with MiXCR from the reads. The top ten clones hold approximately 13% of a sample with 370,000 or so distinct CDR3 sequences, about 35% of them seen once. For these TCRs, the target antigens are not known. Sequenced material: cultured PBMCs, taken from culture after CMV antigen stimulation. The receptors derive from a human donor in good health (CMV status not recorded). Some clones in this sample may be carry-over from other donors' samples. Both conserved end residues are part of each CDR3. The D gene is left open where the match is weak. Size tells how often a clone was seen (once, few, many) or the class of an expanded clone, and some rows leave it out.

abundance: NA; j_gene: TRBJ2-1; v_gene: TRBV12-3/TRBV12-4; d_gene: NA; CDR3nt: TGTGCCAGCAGTTTTGGAAAGCGAAGCTCCTACAATGAGCAGTTCTTC; CDR3aa: CASSFGKRSSYNEQFF
abundance: NA; j_gene: TRBJ1-4; v_gene: TRBV14; d_gene: NA; CDR3nt: TGTGCCAGCAGCCAAGTCCGGACGGGACTTAATGAAAAACTGTTTTTT; CDR3aa: CASSQVRTGLNEKLFF
abundance: NA; j_gene: TRBJ1-4; v_gene: TRBV19; d_gene: NA; CDR3nt: TGTGCCAGTAGTCAACGCGCAGGTGGGACGGATGAAAAACTGTTTTTT; CDR3aa: CASSQRAGGTDEKLFF
abundance: NA; j_gene: TRBJ2-5; v_gene: TRBV3-1; d_gene: NA; CDR3nt: TGTGCCAGCAGGGAGGCGGAATCGGAGACCCAGTACTTC; CDR3aa: CASREAESETQYF
abundance: few; j_gene: TRBJ2-1; v_gene: TRBV19; d_gene: TRBD1; CDR3nt: TGTGCCAGTAAACCGGGACAGTCCAACAATGAGCAGTTCTTC; CDR3aa: CASKPGQSNNEQFF
abundance: few; j_gene: TRBJ2-7; v_gene: TRBV11-2; d_gene: NA; CDR3nt: TGTGCCAGCAGCTTACGGACCACCGGGACTCAATCGGACGAGCAGTACTTC; CDR3aa: CASSLRTTGTQSDEQYF
abundance: few; j_gene: TRBJ1-3; v_gene: TRBV7-2; d_gene: TRBD1; CDR3nt: TGTGCCAGCAGCTCCGGACAGGGTTCGGGAAACACCATATATTTT; CDR3aa: CASSSGQGSGNTIYF
abundance: NA; j_gene: TRBJ2-7; v_gene: TRBV28; d_gene: NA; CDR3nt: TGTGCCAGCAGCAGTTTAAGGGGGGACCCCTACGAGCAGTACTTC; CDR3aa: CASSSLRGDPYEQYF
abundance: few; j_gene: TRBJ2-1; v_gene: TRBV12-5; d_gene: TRBD2; CDR3nt: TGTGCTAGTGGGCGACTAGCGGGAGTTCATCCCAATGAGCAGTTCTTC; CDR3aa: CASGRLAGVHPNEQFF
abundance: few; j_gene: TRBJ2-1; v_gene: TRBV7-9; d_gene: NA; CDR3nt: TGTGCCAGCAGGAAGCTAGACTCTTACAATGAGCAGTTCTTC; CDR3aa: CASRKLDSYNEQFF
abundance: NA; j_gene: TRBJ1-1; v_gene: TRBV18; d_gene: NA; CDR3nt: TGTGCCAGCTCACCACCGGCGGGTCGAGAAGCTTTCTTT; CDR3aa: CASSPPAGREAFF
abundance: NA; j_gene: TRBJ2-3; v_gene: TRBV29-1; d_gene: NA; CDR3nt: TGCAGCGTTAATAATCAGGGCAGCACAGATACGCAGTATTTT; CDR3aa: CSVNNQGSTDTQYF
abundance: NA; j_gene: TRBJ1-2; v_gene: TRBV27; d_gene: TRBD1; CDR3nt: TGTGCCAGCAGTTTATCAACCCCGGGACAGGGAACTTTTTATGGCTACACCTTC; CDR3aa: CASSLSTPGQGTFYGYTF
abundance: few; j_gene: TRBJ2-4; v_gene: TRBV28; d_gene: TRBD1; CDR3nt: TGTGCCAGCAGGAAGGACAGGGGGTTAGCCAAAAACATTCAGTACTTC; CDR3aa: CASRKDRGLAKNIQYF
abundance: NA; j_gene: TRBJ2-1; v_gene: TRBV12-3/TRBV12-4; d_gene: NA; CDR3nt: TGTGCCAGCAGAAGGGGGGGCGGACAGTTCTTC; CDR3aa: CASRRGGGQFF
abundance: once; j_gene: TRBJ1-5; v_gene: TRBV2; d_gene: NA; CDR3nt: TGTGCCAGCAGCGCGGGTCGGTCTAATCAGCCCCAGCATTTT; CDR3aa: CASSAGRSNQPQHF
abundance: few; j_gene: TRBJ2-3; v_gene: TRBV10-3; d_gene: TRBD2; CDR3nt: TGTGCCATCAGTGACGGGACTACTAGCACAGATACGCAGTATTTT; CDR3aa: CAISDGTTSTDTQYF
abundance: NA; j_gene: TRBJ1-2; v_gene: TRBV19; d_gene: TRBD1; CDR3nt: TGTGCCAGTAAAGGGGACAGGTCTAACTATGGCTACACCTTC; CDR3aa: CASKGDRSNYGYTF
abundance: NA; j_gene: TRBJ2-1; v_gene: TRBV27; d_gene: TRBD2; CDR3nt: TGTGCCAGCAGTTTATCGCGGGAGGGCCGAATTGTCTTC; CDR3aa: CASSLSREGRIVF
abundance: many; j_gene: TRBJ2-1; v_gene: TRBV19; d_gene: NA; CDR3nt: TGTGCCAGTAGTATTAGCGTCGAGCAGTTCTTC; CDR3aa: CASSISVEQFF
abundance: NA; j_gene: TRBJ2-7; v_gene: TRBV19; d_gene: NA; CDR3nt: TGTGCCAGTAGCCCGTCACCCGGGACAATCTACGAGCAGTACTTC; CDR3aa: CASSPSPGTIYEQYF
abundance: few; j_gene: TRBJ1-1; v_gene: TRBV28; d_gene: NA; CDR3nt: TGTGCCAGCCGGGACAATGAAGCTTTCTTT; CDR3aa: CASRDNEAFF
abundance: NA; j_gene: TRBJ1-4; v_gene: TRBV7-9; d_gene: NA; CDR3nt: TGTGCCAGCAGCCGGACAGCCCTTAATGAAAAACTGTTTTTT; CDR3aa: CASSRTALNEKLFF
abundance: many; j_gene: TRBJ1-2; v_gene: TRBV7-3; d_gene: TRBD1; CDR3nt: TGTGCCAGCAGCTTACCAGGGGGTGGCTACACCTTC; CDR3aa: CASSLPGGGYTF
abundance: NA; j_gene: TRBJ2-1; v_gene: TRBV7-6; d_gene: NA; CDR3nt: TGTGCCAGCAGCCCAGGAGAGCACTCCTACAATGAGCAGTTCTTC; CDR3aa: CASSPGEHSYNEQFF
abundance: NA; j_gene: TRBJ1-5; v_gene: TRBV30; d_gene: NA; CDR3nt: TGTGCCTGGAGGCAGGCCGAGGTGGGACCCCAGCATTTT; CDR3aa: CAWRQAEVGPQHF
abundance: few; j_gene: TRBJ1-5; v_gene: TRBV7-9; d_gene: TRBD1; CDR3nt: TGTGCCAGCAGCAGCGGGACAGGGGGTAATCAGCCCCAGCATTTT; CDR3aa: CASSSGTGGNQPQHF
abundance: NA; j_gene: TRBJ2-3; v_gene: TRBV14; d_gene: TRBD2; CDR3nt: TGTGCCAGCAGCCGTCGACTAGCCCCCGATACGCAGTATTTT; CDR3aa: CASSRRLAPDTQYF
abundance: NA; j_gene: TRBJ1-2; v_gene: TRBV7-2; d_gene: NA; CDR3nt: TGTGCCAGCAGCTTGGGACCGACGGGCACCTTC; CDR3aa: CASSLGPTGTF
abundance: NA; j_gene: TRBJ1-2; v_gene: TRBV29-1; d_gene: NA; CDR3nt: TGCAGCGTGGCAGGGTCTTCTAACTATGGCTACACCTTC; CDR3aa: CSVAGSSNYGYTF
abundance: NA; j_gene: TRBJ2-7; v_gene: TRBV29-1; d_gene: TRBD1; CDR3nt: TGCAGCGTTTCCAGGGGGCCCACCATCACCTACGAGCAGTACTTC; CDR3aa: CSVSRGPTITYEQYF
abundance: few; j_gene: TRBJ2-4; v_gene: TRBV5-6; d_gene: NA; CDR3nt: TGTGCCAGCAGAAACATATATTCCAAAAACATTCAGTACTTC; CDR3aa: CASRNIYSKNIQYF
abundance: few; j_gene: TRBJ2-2; v_gene: TRBV6-2/TRBV6-3; d_gene: TRBD1; CDR3nt: TGTGCCAGCAGCAGACAGGGGACCGGGGAGCTGTTTTTT; CDR3aa: CASSRQGTGELFF
abundance: NA; j_gene: TRBJ2-5; v_gene: TRBV20-1; d_gene: NA; CDR3nt: TGCAGTGCTAGAGACCGTCCCCAGTACTTC; CDR3aa: CSARDRPQYF
abundance: NA; j_gene: TRBJ1-2; v_gene: TRBV30; d_gene: NA; CDR3nt: TGTGCCTGGGGGGAATCCTATGGCTACACCTTC; CDR3aa: CAWGESYGYTF
abundance: few; j_gene: TRBJ1-1; v_gene: TRBV28; d_gene: NA; CDR3nt: TGTGCCAGCAGTTTAGGGCTGTCGGGGTCGAAGGCTTTCTTT; CDR3aa: CASSLGLSGSKAFF
abundance: NA; j_gene: TRBJ2-5; v_gene: TRBV5-1; d_gene: NA; CDR3nt: TGCGCCAGCAGCTTGGGCCTTAGACTCGCCCAAGAGACCCAGTACTTC; CDR3aa: CASSLGLRLAQETQYF
abundance: NA; j_gene: TRBJ2-2; v_gene: TRBV12-5; d_gene: NA; CDR3nt: TGTGCTAGTGGCCTTACAGGGAACACCGGGGAGCTGTTTTTT; CDR3aa: CASGLTGNTGELFF
abundance: few; j_gene: TRBJ2-1; v_gene: TRBV7-8; d_gene: NA; CDR3nt: TGTGCCAGCAGCTTAGTTCGGGAACCGCAAGATGAGCAGTTCTTC; CDR3aa: CASSLVREPQDEQFF
abundance: NA; j_gene: TRBJ2-3; v_gene: TRBV19; d_gene: NA; CDR3nt: TGTGCCAGTAGTATCGACATCACCGGACGTGGCACAGATACGCAGTATTTT; CDR3aa: CASSIDITGRGTDTQYF
abundance: NA; j_gene: TRBJ2-6; v_gene: TRBV7-2; d_gene: NA; CDR3nt: TGTGCCACCGTGTTCTCTGGGGCCAACGTCCTGACTTTC; CDR3aa: CATVFSGANVLTF
abundance: many; j_gene: TRBJ2-3; v_gene: TRBV7-2; d_gene: NA; CDR3nt: TGTGCCAGCAGCTTACAGTCCGGGAAGGGCACAGATACGCAGTATTTT; CDR3aa: CASSLQSGKGTDTQYF
abundance: NA; j_gene: TRBJ2-1; v_gene: TRBV5-6; d_gene: NA; CDR3nt: TGTGCCAGCAGCTCCTTGGGCGGGATCTCCTACAATGAGCAGTTCTTC; CDR3aa: CASSSLGGISYNEQFF
abundance: NA; j_gene: TRBJ2-1; v_gene: TRBV20-1; d_gene: TRBD1; CDR3nt: TGCAGTGCTAGACAATTGGACAGGTTCCTTAATGAGCAGTTCTTC; CDR3aa: CSARQLDRFLNEQFF
abundance: few; j_gene: TRBJ1-5; v_gene: TRBV6-1; d_gene: TRBD1; CDR3nt: TGTGCCAGCAGGGCAATGGACAGGGGCTATCAGCCCCAGCATTTT; CDR3aa: CASRAMDRGYQPQHF
abundance: once; j_gene: TRBJ2-3; v_gene: TRBV12-3/TRBV12-4; d_gene: TRBD2; CDR3nt: TGTGCCAGCAGTTTAACCCCTAGCGGGGGTAACACAGATACGCAGTATTTT; CDR3aa: CASSLTPSGGNTDTQYF
abundance: few; j_gene: TRBJ1-5; v_gene: TRBV12-3/TRBV12-4; d_gene: NA; CDR3nt: TGTGCCAGCAGTGCCCGGGACAGCAATCAGCCCCAGCATTTT; CDR3aa: CASSARDSNQPQHF
abundance: few; j_gene: TRBJ1-2; v_gene: TRBV19; d_gene: NA; CDR3nt: TGTGCCAGTAGGGAGAAGTCTGGCTACACCTTC; CDR3aa: CASREKSGYTF
abundance: NA; j_gene: TRBJ2-3; v_gene: TRBV20-1; d_gene: TRBD2; CDR3nt: TGCAGGGCACTAGCGGGGGGTAGCACAGATACGCAGTATTTT; CDR3aa: CRALAGGSTDTQYF
abundance: few; j_gene: TRBJ1-4; v_gene: TRBV4-3; d_gene: NA; CDR3nt: TGCGCCAGCAGCCAACCCCGCAGGGAAAAACTGTTTTTT; CDR3aa: CASSQPRREKLFF
abundance: few; j_gene: TRBJ2-7; v_gene: TRBV28; d_gene: NA; CDR3nt: TGTGCCAGCAGGAGAACAGGGCTTACCTACGAGCAGTACTTC; CDR3aa: CASRRTGLTYEQYF
abundance: few; j_gene: TRBJ2-7; v_gene: TRBV27; d_gene: NA; CDR3nt: TGTGCCAGCCTTCCCACAGGTGAAGCCTACGAGCAGTACTTC; CDR3aa: CASLPTGEAYEQYF